The source of this TCR beta chain is a study of human T cells and chemical hapten exposure. CDR1 and CDR2 (germline): MNHEY, SVGAGI. V lost 11 bases to trimming and J lost 8 bases; unmatched junction nucleotides: 8. The CDR3 contains 12 residues. TCRdb reprocessed the RACE reads with MiXCR, giving one entry per CDR3 protein. Altogether around 330,000 distinct CDR3 sequences are present, about 5% being singletons, with the ten largest covering about 8.7%. This clonotype has only a few counts. The time point here: pre-sensitization, week 0. Noted treatment: therapeutic diphenylcyclopropenone sensitization with weekly scalp DPC.

The TCR sequence derives from a woman aged 18-29 years with alopecia areata. Some clones in this sample may be carry-over from other donors' samples. This chain uses TRBV6-5 with TRBJ1-4; TRBD1 aligns across 7 bases. The sample in question was whole blood, obtained in connection with sensitization to the hapten diphenylcyclopropenone (DPC). The CDR3 region has the DNA TGTGCCTCTGGCAGGGGGGGAGAAAAACTGTTTTTT. As protein: CASGRGGEKLFF.